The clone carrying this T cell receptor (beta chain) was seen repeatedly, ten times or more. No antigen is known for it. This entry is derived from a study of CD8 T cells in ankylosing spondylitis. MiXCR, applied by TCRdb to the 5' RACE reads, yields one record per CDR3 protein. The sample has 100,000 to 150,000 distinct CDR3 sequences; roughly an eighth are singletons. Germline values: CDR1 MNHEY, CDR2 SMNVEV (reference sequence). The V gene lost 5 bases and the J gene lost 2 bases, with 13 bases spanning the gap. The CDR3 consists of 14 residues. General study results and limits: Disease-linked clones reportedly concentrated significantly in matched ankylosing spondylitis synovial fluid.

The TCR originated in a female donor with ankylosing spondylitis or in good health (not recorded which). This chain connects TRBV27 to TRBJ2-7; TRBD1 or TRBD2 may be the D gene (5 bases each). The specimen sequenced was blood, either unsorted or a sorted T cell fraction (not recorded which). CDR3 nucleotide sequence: TGTGCCAGCAGTCCTCTGGGACCTGCCTACGAGCAGTACTTC. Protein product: CASSPLGPAYEQYF.